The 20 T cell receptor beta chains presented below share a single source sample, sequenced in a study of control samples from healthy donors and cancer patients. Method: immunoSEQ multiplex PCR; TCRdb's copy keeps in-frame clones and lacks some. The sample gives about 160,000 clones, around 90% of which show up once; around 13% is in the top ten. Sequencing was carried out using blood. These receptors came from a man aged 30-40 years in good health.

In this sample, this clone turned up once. CDR3 nucleotide sequence: TGTGCCTGCAAATTGGCCTCGACGGGGGAGCAGTACTTC. Protein: CACKLASTGEQYF. The chain carries TRBV12-3 or TRBV12-4 and TRBJ2-7; D might be TRBD2 (5 bases). The CDR3 is 13 residues long. The ends were cut back, 11 bases at V and 7 bases at J, with 21 bases in the middle.

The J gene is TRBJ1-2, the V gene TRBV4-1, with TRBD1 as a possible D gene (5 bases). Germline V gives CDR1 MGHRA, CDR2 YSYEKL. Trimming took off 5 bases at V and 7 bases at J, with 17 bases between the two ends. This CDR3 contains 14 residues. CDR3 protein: CASSIGARGGGYTF. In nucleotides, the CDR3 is TGCGCCAGCAGCATCGGGGCTCGTGGTGGTGGCTACACCTTC.

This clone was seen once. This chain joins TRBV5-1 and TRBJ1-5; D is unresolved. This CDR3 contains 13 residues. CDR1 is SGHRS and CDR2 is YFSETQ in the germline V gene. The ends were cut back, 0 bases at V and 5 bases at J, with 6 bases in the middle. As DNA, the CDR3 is TGCGCCAGCAGCTTGGTCCCAGATCAGCCCCAGCATTTT. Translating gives CASSLVPDQPQHF.

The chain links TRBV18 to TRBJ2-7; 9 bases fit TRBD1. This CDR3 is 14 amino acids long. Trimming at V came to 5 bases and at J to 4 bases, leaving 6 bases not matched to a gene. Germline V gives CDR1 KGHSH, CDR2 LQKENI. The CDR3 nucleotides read TGTGCCAGCTCATCGGGACAGGGCCTATACGAGCAGTACTTC. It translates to CASSSGQGLYEQYF.

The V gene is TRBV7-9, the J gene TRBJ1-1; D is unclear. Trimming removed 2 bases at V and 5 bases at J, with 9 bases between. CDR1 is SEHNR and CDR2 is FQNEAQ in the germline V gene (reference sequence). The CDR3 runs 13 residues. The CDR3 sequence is CASSLQEGTEAFF. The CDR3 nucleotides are TGTGCCAGCAGCTTACAGGAAGGAACTGAAGCTTTCTTT. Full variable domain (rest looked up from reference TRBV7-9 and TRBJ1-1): DTGVSQNPRHKITKRGQNVTFRCDPISEHNRLYWYRQTLGQGPEFLTYFQNEAQLEKSRLLSDRFSAERPKGSFSTLEIQRTEQGDSAMYLCASSLQEGTEAFFGQGTRLTVV.

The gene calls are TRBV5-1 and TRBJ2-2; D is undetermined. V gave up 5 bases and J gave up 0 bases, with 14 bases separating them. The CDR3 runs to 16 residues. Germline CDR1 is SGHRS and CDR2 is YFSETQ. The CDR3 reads CASSWSRGANTGELFF. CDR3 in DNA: TGCGCCAGCAGTTGGAGCAGAGGCGCGAACACCGGGGAGCTGTTTTTT.

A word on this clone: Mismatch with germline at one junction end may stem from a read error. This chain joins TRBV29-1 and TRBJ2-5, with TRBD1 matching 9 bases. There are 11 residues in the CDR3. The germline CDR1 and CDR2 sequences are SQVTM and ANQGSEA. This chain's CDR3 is CSVQDRGFQYF. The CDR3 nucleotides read TGCAGCGTTCAAGACAGGGGGTTCCAGTACTTC.

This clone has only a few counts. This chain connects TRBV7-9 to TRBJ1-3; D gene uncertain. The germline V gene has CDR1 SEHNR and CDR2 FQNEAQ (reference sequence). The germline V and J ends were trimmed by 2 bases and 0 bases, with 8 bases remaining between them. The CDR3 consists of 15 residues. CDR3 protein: CASSLYGVSGNTIYF. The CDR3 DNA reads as TGTGCCAGCAGCTTATACGGTGTCTCTGGAAACACCATATATTTT.

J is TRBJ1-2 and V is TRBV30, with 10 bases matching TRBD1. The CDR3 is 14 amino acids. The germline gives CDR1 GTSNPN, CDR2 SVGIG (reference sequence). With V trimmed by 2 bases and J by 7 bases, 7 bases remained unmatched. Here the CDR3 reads CAWSSDRGRSGYTF. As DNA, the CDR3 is TGTGCCTGGAGTTCCGACAGGGGGCGAAGTGGCTACACCTTC.

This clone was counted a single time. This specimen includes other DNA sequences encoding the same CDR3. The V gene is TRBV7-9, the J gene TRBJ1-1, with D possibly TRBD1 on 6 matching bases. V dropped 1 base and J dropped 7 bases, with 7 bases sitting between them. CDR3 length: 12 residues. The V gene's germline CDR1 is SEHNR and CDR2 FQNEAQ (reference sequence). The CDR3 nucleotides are TGTGCCAGCAGCTTAGAAGGGGGTGAAGCTTTCTTT. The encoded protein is CASSLEGGEAFF. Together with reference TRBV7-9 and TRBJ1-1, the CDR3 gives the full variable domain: DTGVSQNPRHKITKRGQNVTFRCDPISEHNRLYWYRQTLGQGPEFLTYFQNEAQLEKSRLLSDRFSAERPKGSFSTLEIQRTEQGDSAMYLCASSLEGGEAFFGQGTRLTVV.

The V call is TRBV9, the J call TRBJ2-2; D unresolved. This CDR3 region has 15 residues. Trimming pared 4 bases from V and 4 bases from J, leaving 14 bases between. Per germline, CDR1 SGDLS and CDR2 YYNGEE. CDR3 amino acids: CASSPRRAITGELFF. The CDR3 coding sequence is TGTGCCAGCAGCCCCCGAAGGGCCATCACCGGGGAGCTGTTTTTT.

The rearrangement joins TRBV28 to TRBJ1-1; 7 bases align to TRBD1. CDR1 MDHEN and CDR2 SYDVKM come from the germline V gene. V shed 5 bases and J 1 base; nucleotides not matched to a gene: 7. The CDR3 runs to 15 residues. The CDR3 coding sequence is TGTGCCAGCAGTCTCTTGACAGGGACGAACACTGAAGCTTTCTTT. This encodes CASSLLTGTNTEAFF.

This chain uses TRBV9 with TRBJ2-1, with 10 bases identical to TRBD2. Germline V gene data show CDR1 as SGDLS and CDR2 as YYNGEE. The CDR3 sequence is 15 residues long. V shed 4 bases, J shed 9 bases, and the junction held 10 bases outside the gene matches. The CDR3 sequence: CASSLTSGESAEQFF. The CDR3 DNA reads TGTGCCAGCAGCCTCACTAGCGGGGAATCGGCTGAGCAGTTCTTC. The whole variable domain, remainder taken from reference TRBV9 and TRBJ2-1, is DSGVTQTPKHLITATGQRVTLRCSPRSGDLSVYWYQQSLDQGLQFLIQYYNGEERAKGNILERFSAQQFPDLHSELNLSSLELGDSALYFCASSLTSGESAEQFFGPGTRLTVL.

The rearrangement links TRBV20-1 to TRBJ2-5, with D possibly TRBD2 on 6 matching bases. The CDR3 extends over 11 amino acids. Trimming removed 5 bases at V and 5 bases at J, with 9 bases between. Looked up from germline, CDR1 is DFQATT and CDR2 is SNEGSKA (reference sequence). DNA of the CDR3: TGCAGTGCTCCGACTAGTGAGACCCAGTACTTC. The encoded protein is CSAPTSETQYF.

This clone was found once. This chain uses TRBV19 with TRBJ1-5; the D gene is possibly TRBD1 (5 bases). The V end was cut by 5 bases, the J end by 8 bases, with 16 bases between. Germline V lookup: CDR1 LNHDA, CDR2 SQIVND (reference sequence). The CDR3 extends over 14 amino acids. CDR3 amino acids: CASSWGREREPQHF. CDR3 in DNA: TGTGCCAGTAGTTGGGGGAGGGAGAGAGAGCCCCAGCATTTT.

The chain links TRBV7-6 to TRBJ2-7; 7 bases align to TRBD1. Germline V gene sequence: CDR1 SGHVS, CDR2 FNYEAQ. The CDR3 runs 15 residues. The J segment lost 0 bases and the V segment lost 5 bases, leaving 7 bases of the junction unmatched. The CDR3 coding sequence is TGTGCCAGCAGCCTCCAACAGGGGATCTCCTACGAGCAGTACTTC. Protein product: CASSLQQGISYEQYF. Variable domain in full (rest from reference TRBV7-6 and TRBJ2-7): GAGVSQSPRYKVTKRGQDVALRCDPISGHVSLYWYRQALGQGPEFLTYFNYEAQQDKSGLPNDRFSAERPEGSISTLTIQRTEQRDSAMYRCASSLQQGISYEQYFGPGTRLTVT.

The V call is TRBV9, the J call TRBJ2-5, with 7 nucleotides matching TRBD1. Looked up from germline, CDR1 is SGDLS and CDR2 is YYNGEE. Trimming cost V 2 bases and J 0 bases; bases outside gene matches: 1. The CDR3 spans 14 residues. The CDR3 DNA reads TGTGCCAGCAGCGTTACAGGGGACCAAGAGACCCAGTACTTC. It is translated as CASSVTGDQETQYF. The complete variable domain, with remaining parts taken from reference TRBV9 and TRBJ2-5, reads DSGVTQTPKHLITATGQRVTLRCSPRSGDLSVYWYQQSLDQGLQFLIQYYNGEERAKGNILERFSAQQFPDLHSELNLSSLELGDSALYFCASSVTGDQETQYFGPGTRLLVL.

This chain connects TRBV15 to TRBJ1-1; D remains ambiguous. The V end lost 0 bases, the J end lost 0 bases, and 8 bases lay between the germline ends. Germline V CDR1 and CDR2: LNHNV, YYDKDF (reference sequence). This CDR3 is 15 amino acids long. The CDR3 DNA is TGTGCCACCAGCAGAGAGATGGGCCTGAACACTGAAGCTTTCTTT. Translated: CATSREMGLNTEAFF. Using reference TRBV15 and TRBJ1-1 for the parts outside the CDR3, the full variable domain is DAMVIQNPRYQVTQFGKPVTLSCSQTLNHNVMYWYQQKSSQAPKLLFHYYDKDFNNEADTPDNFQSRRPNTSFCFLDIRSPGLGDTAMYLCATSREMGLNTEAFFGQGTRLTVV.

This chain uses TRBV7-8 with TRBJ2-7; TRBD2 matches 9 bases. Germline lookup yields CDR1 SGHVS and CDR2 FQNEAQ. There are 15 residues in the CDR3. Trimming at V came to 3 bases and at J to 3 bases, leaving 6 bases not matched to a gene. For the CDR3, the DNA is TGTGCCAGCAGCTTCCGTAGCGGGAGTGGCTACGAGCAGTACTTC. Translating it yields CASSFRSGSGYEQYF.

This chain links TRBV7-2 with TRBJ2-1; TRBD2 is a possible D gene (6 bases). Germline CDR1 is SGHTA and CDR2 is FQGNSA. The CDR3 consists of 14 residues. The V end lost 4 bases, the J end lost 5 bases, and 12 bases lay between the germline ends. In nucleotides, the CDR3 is TGTGCCAGCAGCTCCCGGGACTTTCACAATGAGCAGTTCTTC. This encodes CASSSRDFHNEQFF.